What follows is one T cell receptor (beta chain) and its context. This clone's antigen is unknown. One base away there is no much larger clone; base qualities are not given. Reading from cysteine to phenylalanine, the CDR3 counts 16 amino acids. This entry keeps only the CDR3 DNA: 48 bases, framed from base 1. The immunoSEQ kit was used, according to the manufacturer's recommendations, to generate TCR beta libraries from genomic DNA. For library preparation, a first multiplex PCR was performed with proprietary primers, followed by a second PCR in which unique barcodes were added, and bead cleanups were performed after each round. A kit-provided positive control reaction and a negative control reaction were included in every sample batch. The final libraries were assessed on an Agilent 4200 TapeStation D1000 ScreenTape, pooled by volume, and quantified by qPCR. Sequencing ran on an Illumina NextSeq500 with a MidOutput 150-cycle cartridge, using 156 Read1 and 15 Index1 cycles with kit custom primers. The pooled library was loaded at around 1.1 pM, and 20% PhiX control was spiked in. Regarding the original processing steps: The vendor-processed data were analyzed in R, and a clonotype was defined as all T cells that share the same CDR3 nucleotide sequence. For clone abundance analyses, frequencies were normalized to the 10,000 most abundant clones per sample. Before analysis, public T cell clones were removed, and these numbered fewer than six per sample on average. Tumor-enriched and baseline blood-enriched clonotypes were defined by at least a 32-fold difference in abundance between compartments. A beta-binomial differential abundance model was applied to find clonotypes that expanded or contracted between blood time points. The Baroni-Urbani and Buser coefficient was used to measure tumor-blood repertoire similarity, and groups were compared with two-tailed Wilcoxon tests in R. TCRdb limited this immuneACCESS table to in-frame rearrangements with V and J called. A share of clones is missing; checked studies link under half to unresolved V genes, and the rest is unexplained. V and J calls plus clone size are reproduced from that table; the DNA served to infer D and trimming. Within this sample are 97,000 or so clones, with around 83% of them counted one time only. The biggest ten clones account for 6% to 9% of the sample.

The meaning of the sample's time point label: blood 4 weeks post-SBRT, at nephrectomy. What the treatment or condition label conveys for this sample: 15 Gy SBRT to primary tumor, nephrectomy 4 weeks later. Samples were obtained from a clinical trial, in which 15 Gy stereotactic body radiation therapy was delivered to primary renal cell carcinomas and nephrectomy was performed 4 weeks later. To follow tumor-enriched clonotypes, peripheral blood was collected serially from radiation-treated patients at baseline and again at 2 weeks and 4 weeks after SBRT. Every patient's renal cell carcinoma showed clear cell pathology. The QIAamp DNA Blood Mini Kit (Qiagen) was used to prepare genomic DNA for TCR sequencing. Only samples passing all quality control checks were included in the analyses. This specimen belongs to a study of radiation and T cells in renal cell carcinoma (dated by TCRdb to the early 2020s). Looking at the study overall: In total, approximately 54 samples, comprising around 25 tumors and 27 peripheral blood samples, were subjected to TCR beta sequencing. Across all 55 or so samples, several million unique CDR3 nucleotide sequences, encoding roughly 2,600,000 unique CDR3 amino acid sequences, were identified. The final blood draw was performed at 4 weeks after radiation, at the same time as nephrectomy. What the authors observed across the whole study: Because no pretreatment tumor biopsies were available, whether clonotypes were present in the tumor at baseline could not be determined. In blood, the top tumor clonotypes increased between baseline and 2 weeks post-radiation and then shrank by 4 weeks, which suggests that tumor-resident clones expanded only transiently. Because the trial had a single-armed design, the trial could not examine how radiation dose or scheduling affected the TCR repertoire. Blood repertoire dynamics were not followed beyond 4 weeks after treatment.

The source of this sequence is a man between 60 and 75 years old with renal cell carcinoma. The sample was blood, taken from a patient whose treatment included radiotherapy and nephrectomy. The sequence is built from TRBV21-1 and TRBJ2-4; the DNA was not used to check the table's D call, TRBD2. TRBV21-1 constitutes a pseudogene. The CDR3 corresponds to CASKDHGGAAKNIQYF. The nucleotide sequence reads TGTGCCAGCAAGGACCACGGGGGAGCGGCCAAAAACATTCAGTACTTC.